This TCR beta chain was recorded in a study of blood T cell repertoires in COVID-19. Data came from immunoSEQ multiplex PCR; TCRdb stores just in-frame clones and leaves some out. The repertoire has some 130,000 clones, 75% to 90% of them found once; the top ten carry roughly 4%. The receptor's source is a human donor in a cohort sampled during active COVID-19. What was sequenced was peripheral blood.

CDR3 bases: TGTGCCAGTACTAGGGGAGGGGAGGGGTTTCGACAGCCCCAGCATTTT. Translation: CASTRGGEGFRQPQHF. The gene calls are TRBV6-6 and TRBJ1-5; D may be TRBD1 (5 bases). The V and J ends lost 9 bases and 7 bases respectively, with 25 bases between them. Germline V gives CDR1 MNHNY, CDR2 SVGAGI (reference sequence). The CDR3 length is 16 residues.